Listed here is a single T cell receptor beta chain. This sample was included in a study of blood T cell repertoires in COVID-19. As for the study in general: Whether acute or convalescent, the COVID-19 samples came from the United States, Italy and Spain. T cells, B-cell-depleted T cells, or PBMCs supplied cDNA or gDNA.

Seattle patients were enrolled while actively infected and followed longitudinally. Authors' methods: Reference gene primer amplification gave estimated nucleated cell counts. Generated by immunoSEQ multiplex PCR, the TCRdb table keeps only in-frame clones and is missing some. That table furnishes V, J and clone size, whereas the DNA furnished D and trimming. The data hold 60,000 to 70,000 clones, with 88% observed a single time. V shed 0 bases and J shed 2 bases, with 13 bases lying between them. Germline V gene sequence: CDR1 SEHNR, CDR2 FQNEAQ (reference sequence). CDR3 length: 16 residues. The J gene is TRBJ1-1, the V gene TRBV7-9; TRBD1 might be the D (6 bases). The sample consisted of peripheral blood. This receptor was identified in a woman in her sixties or seventies with COVID-19, enrolled during active disease. The CDR3 bases are TGTGCCAGCAGCTTAGCAGGGGGACGATCAAACACTGAAGCTTTCTTT. Its protein is CASSLAGGRSNTEAFF.